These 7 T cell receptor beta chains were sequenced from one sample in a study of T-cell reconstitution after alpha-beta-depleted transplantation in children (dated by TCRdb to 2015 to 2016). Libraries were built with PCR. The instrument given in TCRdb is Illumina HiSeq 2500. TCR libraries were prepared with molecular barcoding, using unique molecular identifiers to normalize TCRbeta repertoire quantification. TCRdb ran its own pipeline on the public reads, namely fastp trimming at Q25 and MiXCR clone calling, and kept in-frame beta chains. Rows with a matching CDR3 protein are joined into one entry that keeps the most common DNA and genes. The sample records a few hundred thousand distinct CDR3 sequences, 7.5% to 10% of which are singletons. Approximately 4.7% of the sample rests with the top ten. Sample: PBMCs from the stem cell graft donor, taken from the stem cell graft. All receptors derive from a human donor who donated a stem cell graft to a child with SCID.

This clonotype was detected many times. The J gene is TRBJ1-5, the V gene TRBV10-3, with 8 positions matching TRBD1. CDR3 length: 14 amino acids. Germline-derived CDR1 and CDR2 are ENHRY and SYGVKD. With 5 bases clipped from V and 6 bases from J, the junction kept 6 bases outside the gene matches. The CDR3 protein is CAISSSGGSQPQHF. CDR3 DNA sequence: TGTGCCATCAGTAGTTCAGGGGGCTCTCAGCCCCAGCATTTT.

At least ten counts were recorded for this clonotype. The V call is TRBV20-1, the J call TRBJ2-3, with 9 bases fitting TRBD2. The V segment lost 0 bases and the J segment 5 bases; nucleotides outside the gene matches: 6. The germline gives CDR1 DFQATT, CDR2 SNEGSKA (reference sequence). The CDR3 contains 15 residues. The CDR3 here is CSARDAGGDGDTQYF. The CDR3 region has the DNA TGCAGTGCTAGAGACGCGGGGGGGGATGGAGATACGCAGTATTTT.

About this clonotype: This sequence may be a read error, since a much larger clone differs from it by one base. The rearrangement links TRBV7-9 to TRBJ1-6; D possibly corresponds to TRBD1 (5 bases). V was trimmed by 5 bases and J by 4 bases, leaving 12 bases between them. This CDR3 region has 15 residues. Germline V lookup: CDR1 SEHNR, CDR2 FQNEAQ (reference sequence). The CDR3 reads CASSRVGAYNSPLHF. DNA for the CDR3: TGTGCCAGCAGCCGGGTTGGGGCGTATAATTCACCCCTCCACTTT.

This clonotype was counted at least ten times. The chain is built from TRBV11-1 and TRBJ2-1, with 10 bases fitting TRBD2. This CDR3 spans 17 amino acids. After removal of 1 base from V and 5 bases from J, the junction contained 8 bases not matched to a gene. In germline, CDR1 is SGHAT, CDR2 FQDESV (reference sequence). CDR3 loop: CASSLGRTSGLNNEQFF. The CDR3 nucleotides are TGTGCCAGCAGCTTAGGTCGGACTAGCGGTCTAAACAATGAGCAGTTCTTC.

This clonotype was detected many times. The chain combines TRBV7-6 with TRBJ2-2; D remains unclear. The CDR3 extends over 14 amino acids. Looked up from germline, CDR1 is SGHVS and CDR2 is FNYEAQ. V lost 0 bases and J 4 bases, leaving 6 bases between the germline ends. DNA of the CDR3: TGTGCCAGCAGCTTAGCAGTACGCACCGGGGAGCTGTTTTTT. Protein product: CASSLAVRTGELFF.

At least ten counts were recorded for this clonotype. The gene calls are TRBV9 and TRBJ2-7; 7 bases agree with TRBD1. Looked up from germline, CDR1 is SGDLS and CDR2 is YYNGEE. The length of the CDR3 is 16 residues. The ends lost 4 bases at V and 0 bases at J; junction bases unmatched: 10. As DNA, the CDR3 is TGTGCCAGCAGCCCAAGAGCCGGGACAGTCTCCTACGAGCAGTACTTC. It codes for CASSPRAGTVSYEQYF.

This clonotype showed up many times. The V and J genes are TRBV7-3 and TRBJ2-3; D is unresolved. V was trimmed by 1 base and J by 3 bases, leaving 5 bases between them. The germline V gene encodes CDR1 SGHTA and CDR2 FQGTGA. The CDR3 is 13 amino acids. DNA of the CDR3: TGTGCCAGCAGCTTAATACAGACAGATACGCAGTATTTT. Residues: CASSLIQTDTQYF. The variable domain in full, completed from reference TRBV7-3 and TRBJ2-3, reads GAGVSQTPSNKVTEKGKYVELRCDPISGHTALYWYRQSLGQGPEFLIYFQGTGAADDSGLPNDRFFAVRPEGSVSTLKIQRTERGDSAVYLCASSLIQTDTQYFGPGTRLTVL.